This is a list of T cell receptor beta chains from one sample in a study of STAT5B mutations in CD4+ large granular lymphocyte leukemia. The data were produced by immunoSEQ multiplex PCR, yet TCRdb's version contains in-frame clones alone and is incomplete. There are some 40,000 clones in the sample; roughly 85% occur only once, and roughly 1.3% lies in the top ten. Sequences were obtained from CD4+ T cells from blood buffy coats. All receptors come from a human donor in good health. CDR3s include the opening cysteine and the closing phenylalanine or tryptophan. The D gene is left open where the match is weak. Clone size is not always given. Where it is, it says once, few, many or a class for expanded clones.

abundance: NA
d_gene: NA
j_gene: TRBJ1-2
v_gene: TRBV6-5
CDR3nt: TGTGCCAGCAGTTCCTTGTTGGTCGTGGGCTACACCTTC
CDR3aa: CASSSLLVVGYTF

abundance: NA
d_gene: NA
j_gene: TRBJ2-3
v_gene: TRBV6-5
CDR3nt: TGTGCCAGCAGTTCCACCCCGGGGGCCGAAGATACGCAGTATTTT
CDR3aa: CASSSTPGAEDTQYF

abundance: NA
d_gene: TRBD1
j_gene: TRBJ1-2
v_gene: TRBV7-9
CDR3nt: TGTGCCAGCAGCCCCCGGACAGGGACTGGCTACACCTTC
CDR3aa: CASSPRTGTGYTF

abundance: NA
d_gene: NA
j_gene: TRBJ1-2
v_gene: TRBV29-1
CDR3nt: TGCAGCGTTGATACGGGTAACTATGGCTACACCTTC
CDR3aa: CSVDTGNYGYTF

abundance: NA
d_gene: TRBD2
j_gene: TRBJ2-2
v_gene: TRBV9
CDR3nt: TGTGCCAGCAGCGTAGGAGCTAGCGGGGCAACCACCGGGGAGCTGTTTTTT
CDR3aa: CASSVGASGATTGELFF

abundance: NA
d_gene: NA
j_gene: TRBJ2-3
v_gene: TRBV2
CDR3nt: TGTGCCAGCAGCAGTGACGGGGGCGCGACAGATACGCAGTATTTT
CDR3aa: CASSSDGGATDTQYF

abundance: NA
d_gene: NA
j_gene: TRBJ2-7
v_gene: TRBV19
CDR3nt: TGTGCCAGTAGTAGGGAGGCCTCCTCCTACGAGCAGTACTTC
CDR3aa: CASSREASSYEQYF

abundance: NA
d_gene: TRBD1
j_gene: TRBJ1-1
v_gene: TRBV5-1
CDR3nt: TGCGCCAGCAGCTTGTATCCGCAGGGGGGGAACACTGAAGCTTTCTTT
CDR3aa: CASSLYPQGGNTEAFF

abundance: NA
d_gene: NA
j_gene: TRBJ2-7
v_gene: TRBV11-3
CDR3nt: TGTGCCAGCAGCTTAGGTGGCCCGGGAGAGCAGTACTTC
CDR3aa: CASSLGGPGEQYF

abundance: few
d_gene: TRBD1
j_gene: TRBJ1-5
v_gene: TRBV28
CDR3nt: TGTGCCAGCAGTGCAATGACAGGGTTGGGGCCCCAGCATTTT
CDR3aa: CASSAMTGLGPQHF

abundance: NA
d_gene: TRBD1
j_gene: TRBJ1-1
v_gene: TRBV27
CDR3nt: TGTGCCAGCAGTTGGGCTACAGGGGAAACTGAAGCTTTCTTT
CDR3aa: CASSWATGETEAFF

abundance: NA
d_gene: TRBD2
j_gene: TRBJ2-5
v_gene: TRBV4-2
CDR3nt: TGTGCCAGCAGCCAAGACATCGGACTAGCGGGAGGAAGACAAGAGACCCAGTACTTC
CDR3aa: CASSQDIGLAGGRQETQYF

abundance: NA
d_gene: NA
j_gene: TRBJ1-3
v_gene: TRBV6-5
CDR3nt: TGTGCCAGCAGGGCCATGCACACCATATATTTT
CDR3aa: CASRAMHTIYF

abundance: NA
d_gene: TRBD2
j_gene: TRBJ2-1
v_gene: TRBV5-4
CDR3nt: TGTGCCAGCAGCTTACGACTAGCGGGAGAGGATGAGCAGTTCTTC
CDR3aa: CASSLRLAGEDEQFF

abundance: NA
d_gene: NA
j_gene: TRBJ1-3
v_gene: TRBV11-2
CDR3nt: TGTGCCAGCAGCTTAGACCGGGGAAACACCATATATTTT
CDR3aa: CASSLDRGNTIYF

abundance: NA
d_gene: NA
j_gene: TRBJ1-5
v_gene: TRBV2
CDR3nt: TGTGCCAGCATGTCAGGAGCGCGTAATCAGCCCCAGCATTTT
CDR3aa: CASMSGARNQPQHF

abundance: few
d_gene: TRBD1
j_gene: TRBJ1-6
v_gene: TRBV2
CDR3nt: TGTGCCAGCAAGGACAGGGTGAATTCACCCCTCCACTTT
CDR3aa: CASKDRVNSPLHF

abundance: NA
d_gene: NA
j_gene: TRBJ2-1
v_gene: TRBV27
CDR3nt: TGTGCCAGCAGTTCAGGGGTTTCCTACAATGAGCAGTTCTTC
CDR3aa: CASSSGVSYNEQFF

abundance: NA
d_gene: TRBD1
j_gene: TRBJ2-2
v_gene: TRBV7-9
CDR3nt: TGTGCCAGCAGACTCGAAGGCTGGACAGGGAACACCGGGGAGCTGTTTTTT
CDR3aa: CASRLEGWTGNTGELFF

abundance: NA
d_gene: NA
j_gene: TRBJ1-3
v_gene: TRBV28
CDR3nt: TGTGCCAGCAGCCCCCCTCTGGGCAGCTCTGGAAACACCATATATTTT
CDR3aa: CASSPPLGSSGNTIYF

abundance: once
d_gene: TRBD1
j_gene: TRBJ1-1
v_gene: TRBV27
CDR3nt: TGTGCCAGCAGTCCGGGACAGGGATTAGGCACTGAAGCTTTCTTT
CDR3aa: CASSPGQGLGTEAFF

abundance: once
d_gene: NA
j_gene: TRBJ2-5
v_gene: TRBV18
CDR3nt: TGTGCCAGCTCACCACGGCGACAACAAGAGACCCAGTACTTC
CDR3aa: CASSPRRQQETQYF

abundance: NA
d_gene: NA
j_gene: TRBJ2-3
v_gene: TRBV18
CDR3nt: TGTGCCAGCTCACCACCGGTTAATACGCAGTATTTT
CDR3aa: CASSPPVNTQYF

abundance: NA
d_gene: TRBD2
j_gene: TRBJ2-5
v_gene: TRBV5-1
CDR3nt: TGCGCCAGCAGTCCGAGCACTAGCGGGAGGTCGGAGACCCAGTACTTC
CDR3aa: CASSPSTSGRSETQYF

abundance: NA
d_gene: TRBD1
j_gene: TRBJ2-6
v_gene: TRBV7-2
CDR3nt: TGTGCCAGCAGTTTCGTTAGTTCCCAGGGGGCGGGTGGGGCCAACGTCCTGACTTTC
CDR3aa: CASSFVSSQGAGGANVLTF

abundance: NA
d_gene: NA
j_gene: TRBJ1-1
v_gene: TRBV14
CDR3nt: TGTGCCAGCAGCCGGGACTTAATGAACACTGAAGCTTTCTTT
CDR3aa: CASSRDLMNTEAFF

abundance: once
d_gene: NA
j_gene: TRBJ1-1
v_gene: TRBV2
CDR3nt: TGTGCCAGCAGTGGCTTACCTGGCACTGAAGCTTTCTTT
CDR3aa: CASSGLPGTEAFF

abundance: once
d_gene: NA
j_gene: TRBJ2-1
v_gene: TRBV5-1
CDR3nt: TGCGCCAGCAGCATGGACAGAGTAGGGGGCAATGAGCAGTTCTTC
CDR3aa: CASSMDRVGGNEQFF